Listed below are T cell receptor beta chains from one sample, sequenced in a study of early T cells in non-severe SARS-CoV-2 infection. TCRdb ran MiXCR on the 5' RACE reads and lists one entry per CDR3 protein. The repertoire includes around 94,000 distinct CDR3 sequences, about an eighth of them detected once, and roughly 6.3% sits in the top ten. Sequencing input: whole blood. These TCRs come from an adult who was a healthcare worker with PCR-confirmed SARS-CoV-2 infection or an uninfected control (not recorded which). CDR3s include the opening cysteine and the closing phenylalanine or tryptophan. D genes are given only for firm matches. Clone size is stated in some rows and not others, as once, few, many or a class when expanded.

j_call v_call d_call clone_size cdr3_aa cdr3_nt
TRBJ1-4 TRBV5-6 NA few CASAPGTNEKLFF TGTGCCAGCGCCCCTGGGACAAATGAAAAACTGTTTTTT
TRBJ1-1 TRBV5-4 NA many CASSLESQNTEAFF TGTGCCAGCAGCTTGGAAAGTCAGAACACTGAAGCTTTCTTT
TRBJ1-2 TRBV30 NA many CAWSVRDYGYTF TGTGCCTGGAGTGTCCGGGACTATGGCTACACCTTC
TRBJ2-3 TRBV20-1 NA NA CSAPTRPTSTDTQYF TGCAGTGCTCCCACCCGCCCCACCAGCACAGATACGCAGTATTTT
TRBJ2-7 TRBV20-1 TRBD2 NA CSARGLAGELGEQYF TGCAGTGCTAGGGGACTAGCGGGAGAACTGGGCGAGCAGTACTTC
TRBJ2-3 TRBV6-4 TRBD2 NA CASSGRAGAQDTQYF TGTGCCAGCAGTGGTAGAGCGGGAGCTCAAGATACGCAGTATTTT
TRBJ1-5 TRBV6-5 NA NA CASSLAQGSDQPQHF TGTGCCAGCAGTTTGGCCCAGGGGTCCGATCAGCCCCAGCATTTT
TRBJ2-7 TRBV6-5 TRBD1 few CASTHRDRAYYEQYF TGTGCCAGCACCCACCGGGACAGGGCTTACTACGAGCAGTACTTC
TRBJ2-1 TRBV12-3/TRBV12-4 NA many CASRQALGSYNEQFF TGTGCCAGCAGACAGGCCCTAGGTTCCTACAATGAGCAGTTCTTC
TRBJ1-5 TRBV5-1 NA many CASSLGGIGNQPQHF TGCGCCAGCAGCTTGGGAGGGATTGGCAATCAGCCCCAGCATTTT
TRBJ2-1 TRBV6-5 NA NA CASREGPSNEQFF TGTGCCAGCAGGGAGGGACCAAGCAATGAGCAGTTCTTC
TRBJ2-6 TRBV5-1 NA few CASSREAGANVLTF TGCGCCAGCAGCCGGGAAGCTGGGGCCAACGTCCTGACTTTC
TRBJ2-3 TRBV28 NA NA CASNPGLQTDTQYF TGTGCCAGCAACCCGGGGTTGCAAACAGATACGCAGTATTTT
TRBJ1-6 TRBV3-1 TRBD1 few CASSFGTEWSPLHF TGTGCCAGCAGTTTTGGGACAGAGTGGTCACCCCTCCACTTT
TRBJ2-3 TRBV7-9 NA many CASSGGGHTDTQYF TGTGCCAGCTCAGGAGGCGGACACACAGATACGCAGTATTTT
TRBJ2-6 TRBV11-2 NA many CASSQGTASSGANVLTF TGTGCCAGCAGCCAGGGGACGGCTAGCTCTGGGGCCAACGTCCTGACTTTC
TRBJ2-7 TRBV28 NA few CASSRTDYEQYF TGTGCCAGCAGTCGAACCGACTACGAGCAGTACTTC
TRBJ2-2 TRBV28 NA NA CASSLGAPVTGELFF TGTGCCAGCAGTTTGGGGGCGCCGGTCACCGGGGAGCTGTTTTTT
TRBJ2-3 TRBV7-9 NA NA CASSLAPPGATQYF TGTGCCAGCAGCTTAGCGCCCCCTGGGGCTACGCAGTATTTT
TRBJ2-7 TRBV12-3/TRBV12-4 NA many CASSSYRLEQYF TGTGCCAGCAGTTCGTACCGACTCGAGCAGTACTTC
TRBJ1-5 TRBV7-9 NA many CASSSGRINQPQHF TGTGCCAGCAGCTCAGGACGGATCAATCAGCCCCAGCATTTT
TRBJ2-1 TRBV27 TRBD2 many CASSFELAGVHDEQFF TGTGCCAGCAGTTTTGAACTAGCGGGAGTTCACGATGAGCAGTTCTTC
TRBJ1-3 TRBV5-5 NA few CASSLEGLLSGNTIYF TGTGCCAGCAGCTTGGAAGGCCTCCTTTCTGGAAACACCATATATTTT
TRBJ1-2 TRBV28 NA NA CASSYTALSYTF TGTGCCAGCAGCTACACCGCTTTGAGCTACACCTTC
TRBJ1-4 TRBV4-1 NA few CASSSRVGGEKLFF TGCGCCAGCAGCTCCCGGGTCGGCGGGGAAAAACTGTTTTTT
TRBJ2-1 TRBV7-3 NA NA CASSLVGGTSHNEQFF TGTGCCAGCAGCTTAGTCGGCGGGACCTCACACAATGAGCAGTTCTTC
TRBJ2-3 TRBV4-1 TRBD2 few CASSHPWGLNTDTQYF TGCGCCAGCAGCCATCCCTGGGGACTAAACACAGATACGCAGTATTTT
TRBJ2-5 TRBV19 TRBD2 NA CASSYYSGSGETQYF TGTGCCAGTAGTTACTATAGCGGGAGTGGAGAGACCCAGTACTTC
TRBJ2-3 TRBV7-8 NA few CASSLTAGDTQYF TGTGCCAGCAGCTTAACCGCTGGAGATACGCAGTATTTT
TRBJ2-1 TRBV29-1 TRBD2 few CSVVAGAAYNEQFF TGCAGCGTTGTAGCGGGAGCGGCCTACAATGAGCAGTTCTTC
TRBJ2-5 TRBV14 TRBD1 NA CASSPLGQEQETQYF TGTGCCAGCAGCCCGCTTGGACAGGAACAAGAGACCCAGTACTTC
TRBJ2-7 TRBV6-5 TRBD2 many CASSYQTSGPVGQYF TGTGCCAGCAGTTACCAGACTAGCGGACCCGTTGGGCAGTACTTC
TRBJ1-2 TRBV10-2 NA many CASSASAGTLGYTF TGCGCCAGCAGTGCGTCAGCAGGGACGTTAGGCTACACCTTC
TRBJ2-3 TRBV12-3/TRBV12-4 NA few CASSLSGVTDTQYF TGTGCCAGCAGTTTGTCGGGAGTCACAGATACGCAGTATTTT
TRBJ2-2 TRBV27 NA NA CASSSTGTGELFF TGTGCCAGCAGTTCCACAGGAACCGGGGAGCTGTTTTTT
TRBJ1-2 TRBV11-2 NA many CASSLDLAESNYGYTF TGTGCCAGCAGCTTAGATCTCGCGGAATCTAACTATGGCTACACCTTC
TRBJ2-1 TRBV12-3/TRBV12-4 NA many CASSSGNEQFF TGCGCCAGCAGCTCGGGAAATGAGCAGTTCTTC
TRBJ2-1 TRBV5-8 NA few CASSLVVGAQFF TGTGCCAGCAGCTTGGTTGTTGGTGCGCAGTTCTTC
TRBJ2-7 TRBV11-2 NA NA CASSMDYLDEQYF TGTGCCAGCAGTATGGACTACTTGGACGAGCAGTACTTC
TRBJ1-5 TRBV6-6 NA many CASSMTENQPQHF TGTGCCAGCAGTATGACAGAAAATCAGCCCCAGCATTTT
TRBJ2-2 TRBV28 TRBD1 many CASSRTGLLGELFF TGTGCCAGCAGTAGGACAGGGCTTCTCGGGGAGCTGTTTTTT
TRBJ1-4 TRBV6-5 TRBD1 NA CASSYERQGNEKLFF TGTGCCAGCAGTTACGAAAGACAGGGTAATGAAAAACTGTTTTTT
TRBJ1-5 TRBV2 NA many CASSEVGWGQPQHF TGTGCCAGCAGTGAAGTGGGTTGGGGTCAGCCCCAGCATTTT
TRBJ1-2 TRBV12-3/TRBV12-4 NA NA CASSPRTENYGYTF TGTGCCAGCAGTCCAAGGACAGAAAACTATGGCTACACCTTC
TRBJ2-1 TRBV11-2 NA many CASSLGGGGRSSYNEQFF TGTGCCAGCAGCTTAGGCGGTGGTGGACGGAGCTCCTACAATGAGCAGTTCTTC
TRBJ2-2 TRBV7-6 TRBD1 NA CASSSGQGAGGGRSGELFF TGTGCCAGCAGCTCCGGACAGGGGGCTGGGGGCGGGAGATCCGGGGAGCTGTTTTTT
TRBJ2-5 TRBV7-3 NA many CASSLIGPGERETQYF TGTGCCAGCAGCTTAATCGGGCCGGGGGAGAGAGAGACCCAGTACTTC
TRBJ2-5 TRBV11-2 TRBD1 NA CASSSQQGQETQYF TGTGCCAGCAGCTCTCAACAGGGGCAAGAGACCCAGTACTTC
TRBJ2-7 TRBV20-1 NA NA CSGTGNQYEQYF TGCAGTGGCACGGGGAACCAGTACGAGCAGTACTTC